A selection of T cell receptor beta chains follows, all from one sample in a study of vaccination and CD4 T cells after COVID-19. A single record per CDR3 protein comes from TCRdb applying MiXCR to the PCR reads. The repertoire holds under 20,000 distinct CDR3 sequences, approximately 42% seen once, with around 6.6% in the top ten. No antigen has been identified for these receptors. The sequencing here drew on CD4+ T cells from blood, cultured in vitro, taken before SARS-CoV-2 vaccination. These receptors originate from a human donor who had recovered from COVID-19. Each CDR3 is given with its conserved first and last residue. D genes are given only for firm matches. The listing skips clone size in some rows; elsewhere it reads once, few, many or a size class.

>TRBV20-1|-|-|TRBJ2-1
CSAVGGRNEQFF
TGCAGTGCTGTGGGGGGTCGAAATGAGCAGTTCTTC
>TRBV5-4|-|-|TRBJ1-2
CASRAGTGVGGYTF
TGTGCCAGCCGGGCCGGTACGGGGGTTGGAGGCTACACCTTC
>TRBV2|TRBD1|-|TRBJ1-2
CASSGRQGGYGYTF
TGTGCCAGCAGTGGTCGACAGGGTGGCTATGGCTACACCTTC
>TRBV6-1|-|large|TRBJ1-1
CASSQNGGRNTEAFF
TGTGCCAGCAGCCAGAATGGGGGCAGGAACACTGAAGCTTTCTTT
>TRBV11-3|TRBD1|few|TRBJ1-1
CASSSQTKQGEAFF
TGTGCCAGCAGCTCACAGACAAAACAGGGGGAAGCTTTCTTT
>TRBV20-1|-|few|TRBJ2-5
CSARRTAQETQYF
TGCAGTGCTAGACGGACAGCCCAAGAGACCCAGTACTTC
>TRBV6-2/TRBV6-3|-|few|TRBJ2-7
CASSFTQAYEQYF
TGTGCCAGCAGTTTTACCCAGGCCTACGAGCAGTACTTC
>TRBV19|-|few|TRBJ1-6
CASSAGGEYSPLHF
TGTGCCAGTAGTGCTGGGGGGGAATATTCACCCCTCCACTTT
>TRBV5-4|-|few|TRBJ2-5
CASSFDPDRWETQYF
TGTGCCAGCAGCTTTGACCCCGATCGGTGGGAGACCCAGTACTTC
>TRBV5-1|TRBD1|-|TRBJ1-2
CASSSRDRGGYTF
TGCGCCAGCAGCTCCCGGGACAGGGGTGGCTACACCTTC
>TRBV20-1|-|-|TRBJ2-3
CSATALGTAYTDTQYF
TGCAGTGCTACCGCCCTCGGGACGGCATACACAGATACGCAGTATTTT
>TRBV20-1|-|-|TRBJ1-5
CSARDRWGGGQPQHF
TGCAGTGCTAGAGATCGCTGGGGGGGGGGTCAGCCCCAGCATTTT
>TRBV6-1|-|-|TRBJ1-1
CAGPGAGSTEAFF
TGTGCCGGTCCGGGGGCAGGGAGCACTGAAGCTTTCTTT
>TRBV20-1|-|few|TRBJ1-1
CSASQIGNTEAFF
TGCAGTGCTAGTCAGATCGGGAACACTGAAGCTTTCTTT
>TRBV7-9|-|-|TRBJ1-2
CASSLVAGTQNYGYTF
TGTGCCAGCAGCTTAGTGGCGGGAACTCAGAACTATGGCTACACCTTC
>TRBV19|TRBD1|-|TRBJ1-1
CASSIVSGQKNTEAFF
TGTGCCAGTAGTATAGTTTCGGGACAGAAGAACACTGAAGCTTTCTTT
>TRBV10-3|TRBD1|few|TRBJ2-3
CAISGGTGGSSTQYF
TGTGCCATCAGTGGAGGGACAGGGGGGAGCAGTACGCAGTATTTT
>TRBV11-2|TRBD2|-|TRBJ2-2
CASSSLAGGWTGELFF
TGTGCCAGCAGCTCATTAGCGGGAGGGTGGACCGGGGAGCTGTTTTTT
>TRBV7-3|TRBD2|-|TRBJ2-3
CASSLSTLPLSGREDTQYF
TGTGCCAGCAGTCTTTCGACCCTCCCCCTTAGCGGGAGGGAGGATACGCAGTATTTT
>TRBV12-3/TRBV12-4|-|-|TRBJ1-1
CASSPTPNTEAFF
TGTGCCAGCAGTCCAACACCCAACACTGAAGCTTTCTTT
>TRBV28|TRBD1|-|TRBJ1-2
CASSWTGLDYGYTF
TGTGCCAGCAGTTGGACAGGGCTAGACTATGGCTACACCTTC
>TRBV6-5|-|few|TRBJ1-1
CASSYMAGDTEAFF
TGTGCCAGCAGTTACATGGCAGGGGACACTGAAGCTTTCTTT
>TRBV7-6|TRBD2|-|TRBJ2-1
CATSFTSVGPYNEQFF
TGTGCCACTAGCTTCACTAGCGTCGGCCCCTACAATGAGCAGTTCTTC
>TRBV15|-|few|TRBJ1-5
CATSRLGRGSNQPQHF
TGTGCCACCAGCCGCCTAGGGCGCGGTAGCAATCAGCCCCAGCATTTT
>TRBV6-5|TRBD2|-|TRBJ2-5
CASSSLAGGGETQYF
TGTGCCAGCAGTTCACTAGCGGGGGGAGGGGAGACCCAGTACTTC
>TRBV10-3|TRBD1|-|TRBJ1-2
CAISKNKGQGTGDGYTF
TGTGCCATCAGTAAGAACAAAGGACAGGGAACGGGGGATGGCTACACCTTC
>TRBV6-1|-|-|TRBJ1-1
CASSLYMSGHTEAFF
TGTGCCAGCAGTCTTTACATGTCCGGACACACTGAAGCTTTCTTT
>TRBV2|-|few|TRBJ2-5
CASRRNFQETQYF
TGTGCCAGCAGGCGGAACTTCCAAGAGACCCAGTACTTC
>TRBV20-1|TRBD2|-|TRBJ2-1
CSATEWGTSANEQFF
TGCAGTGCTACCGAGTGGGGGACTAGCGCCAATGAGCAGTTCTTC
>TRBV7-2|TRBD1|large|TRBJ2-4
CASSLAKGGYNIQYF
TGTGCCAGCAGCTTAGCGAAAGGGGGCTACAACATTCAGTACTTC